This T cell receptor beta chain was documented in a study of cytomegalovirus exposure and HLA in healthy donors. Overall study: In a later analysis, it was reported that the 110 or so validation repertoires had been produced on the same platform as the roughly 700 repertoires belonging to the first cohort. Study-wide results and caveats: TCR beta chains numbering 164 were designated cytomegalovirus-associated.

Trimming took 9 bases from V and 0 from J; bases not matched to a gene: 1. The germline V gene has CDR1 LNHDA and CDR2 SQIVND (reference sequence). CDR3 size: 13 residues. The donors were in the roughly 130-subject validation cohort, distinct from the approximately 700-subject first cohort. With respect to this clone: Its antigen remains unidentified.

TCRdb's copy holds only in-frame clones and misses some; the assay was immunoSEQ multiplex PCR. The sample includes hundreds of thousands of clones, around four fifths seen only once; the top ten take roughly 5.5%. The chain couples TRBV19 to TRBJ2-7; 11 bases are shared with TRBD2. Sequencing was done on a sample of PBMCs. This receptor was taken from a woman aged 18-35 years in good health and CMV-seronegative. CDR3 DNA sequence: TGTGCCAGCGGACTAGCGGGCTCCTACGAGCAGTACTTC. As protein: CASGLAGSYEQYF.